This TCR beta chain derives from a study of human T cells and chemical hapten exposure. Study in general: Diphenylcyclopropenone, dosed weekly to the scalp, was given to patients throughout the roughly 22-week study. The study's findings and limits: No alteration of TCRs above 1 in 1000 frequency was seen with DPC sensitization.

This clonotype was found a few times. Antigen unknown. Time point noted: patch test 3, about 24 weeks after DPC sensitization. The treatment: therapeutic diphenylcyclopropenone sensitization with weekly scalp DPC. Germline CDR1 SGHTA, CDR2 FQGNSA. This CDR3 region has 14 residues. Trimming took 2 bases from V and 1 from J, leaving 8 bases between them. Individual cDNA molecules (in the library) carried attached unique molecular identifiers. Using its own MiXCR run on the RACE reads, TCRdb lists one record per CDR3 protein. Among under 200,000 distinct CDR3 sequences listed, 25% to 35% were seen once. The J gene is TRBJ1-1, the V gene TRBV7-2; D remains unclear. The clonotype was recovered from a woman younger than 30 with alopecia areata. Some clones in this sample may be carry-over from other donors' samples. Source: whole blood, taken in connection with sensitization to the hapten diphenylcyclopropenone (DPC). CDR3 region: CASSLRPPNTEAFF. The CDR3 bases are TGTGCCAGCAGCTTACGGCCCCCGAACACTGAAGCTTTCTTT.